This T cell receptor beta chain was recovered during a study of OX40 agonist ivuxolimab in advanced cancers. About the research overall: The patients received agonistic anti-OX40 (CD134) antibody ivuxolimab. Each dose-escalation patient presented with hepatocellular carcinoma, melanoma, renal cell or head and neck cancer.

CDR3 length: 14 residues. Trimming took 7 bases from V and 5 from J, leaving 15 bases between them. Germline CDR1 and CDR2: SNHLY and FYNNEI. Profiling relied on immunoSEQ multiplex PCR, and the TCRdb table lists in-frame clones only, not all of them. The sample comprises tens of thousands of clones, 70% to 90% of which are singletons, and about 0.8% rests with the top ten. Overall study findings and caveats: Clonal expansion was seen in CD4+ and CD8+ blood T cells by week 6 at 0.1 to 3.0 mg/kg. Which antigen the expanded peripheral T cells recognized is unknown.

In the case of this clone: The antigen remains unidentified.

V usage is TRBV2 and J usage is TRBJ1-5; perhaps TRBD1 as D (6 bases). The TCR originated in an adult with an advanced solid tumor such as melanoma, head and neck, liver or kidney cancer. Sequences were derived from CD4+ or CD8+ T cells sorted from blood, sampled in a trial of the OX40 agonist ivuxolimab. The CDR3 reads CASNVGGADQPQHF. The CDR3 region has the DNA TGTGCCAGCAATGTTGGGGGGGCGGATCAGCCCCAGCATTTT. Looking up the rest from reference TRBV2 and TRBJ1-5 gives the full variable domain: EPEVTQTPSHQVTQMGQEVILRCVPISNHLYFYWYRQILGQKVEFLVSFYNNEISEKSEIFDDQFSVERPDGSNFTLKIRSTKLEDSAMYFCASNVGGADQPQHFGDGTRLSIL.